This is a list of T cell receptor beta chains from one sample in a study of T cell repertoires in cytomegalovirus infection. No antigens are known for them. TCRdb passed the reads through MiXCR, listing each CDR3 protein once. This table has a few hundred thousand distinct CDR3 sequences, 20% to 25% appearing once. Sequences were derived from cultured PBMCs, sampled from culture after CMV antigen stimulation. The receptors come from a human donor in good health (CMV status not recorded). Some clones in this sample may be carry-over from other donors' samples. Both conserved end residues are part of each CDR3. A D gene is named only where the DNA matches it firmly. A row's size may be missing; if present it is once, few, many or a size class.

clone_size j_call v_call d_call cdr3_aa cdr3_nt
- TRBJ2-3 TRBV12-3/TRBV12-4 - CASRIGATDTQYF TGTGCCAGCAGAATTGGGGCCACAGATACGCAGTATTTT
- TRBJ2-2 TRBV12-3/TRBV12-4 - CASTPGGTANTGELFF TGTGCCAGCACCCCCGGCGGGACAGCGAACACCGGGGAGCTGTTTTTT
few TRBJ1-4 TRBV28 TRBD1 CASSSGQGGEKLFF TGTGCCAGCAGTTCGGGACAGGGAGGTGAAAAACTGTTTTTT
- TRBJ1-2 TRBV11-3 TRBD1 CASSHRQGSGYTF TGTGCCAGCAGCCATAGACAGGGCTCTGGCTACACCTTC
- TRBJ1-1 TRBV11-2 TRBD1 CASSQQGGNTEAFF TGTGCCAGCAGCCAACAGGGGGGGAACACTGAAGCTTTCTTT
- TRBJ2-3 TRBV4-3 - CASSQGDEDTQYF TGCGCCAGCAGCCAAGGTGACGAGGATACGCAGTATTTT
many TRBJ2-7 TRBV7-6 - CASSLGAGASYEQYF TGTGCCAGCAGCTTAGGGGCGGGGGCCTCCTACGAGCAGTACTTC
many TRBJ2-7 TRBV5-4 - CASSNRYEQYF TGTGCCAGCAGCAACAGGTACGAGCAGTACTTC
- TRBJ1-5 TRBV6-6 - CASSDLTGVGQPQHF TGTGCCAGCAGTGACCTGACGGGAGTAGGACAGCCCCAGCATTTT
many TRBJ1-1 TRBV7-2 - CASSLGGVTEAFF TGTGCCAGCAGCTTGGGAGGGGTCACTGAAGCTTTCTTT
few TRBJ1-6 TRBV2 TRBD1 CASCATGVLSPLHF TGTGCCAGCTGCGCAACAGGGGTATTATCACCCCTCCACTTT
- TRBJ2-5 TRBV6-5 - CASSYTQIQETQYF TGTGCCAGCAGTTACACCCAAATACAAGAGACCCAGTACTTC
- TRBJ1-1 TRBV13 - CASSLTRATEAFF TGTGCCAGCAGCCTCACCCGTGCCACTGAAGCTTTCTTT
- TRBJ2-1 TRBV7-2 - CASSLSAGRPYNEQFF TGTGCCAGCAGCTTGAGCGCGGGTCGCCCCTACAATGAGCAGTTCTTC
many TRBJ2-1 TRBV29-1 - CSVAFMTVNNEQFF TGCAGCGTTGCTTTCATGACAGTCAACAATGAGCAGTTCTTC